The 18 T cell receptor beta chains below all came from one sample that was sequenced in a study of blood T cell repertoires in COVID-19. Profiled with immunoSEQ multiplex PCR; TCRdb holds only in-frame clones, not every one. The sample has roughly 59,000 clones; roughly 81% are singletons. The sample consisted of peripheral blood. The receptors stem from a man older than 75 with acute or convalescent COVID-19.

The chain has TRBV19 and TRBJ1-3; weak D call: TRBD1 (6 bases). The CDR3 is made up of 17 amino acids. V was trimmed by 6 bases and J by 0 bases, leaving 18 bases between them. Looked up from germline, CDR1 is LNHDA and CDR2 is SQIVND (reference sequence). CDR3 nucleotide sequence: TGTGCCAGTAGCCTGATGGGGGCAGACATCTCTGGAAACACCATATATTTT. It is translated as CASSLMGADISGNTIYF.

This rearrangement joins TRBV29-1 to TRBJ1-1; 7 bases match TRBD1. The CDR3 is made up of 13 amino acids. The V segment lost 1 base and the J segment 7 bases; nucleotides outside the gene matches: 6. Germline V gene data show CDR1 as SQVTM and CDR2 as ANQGSEA. CDR3 sequence reads: CSVEARRDSEAFF. The CDR3 nucleotides are TGCAGCGTTGAAGCCCGAAGGGACAGTGAAGCTTTCTTT.

The chain uses TRBV5-1 and TRBJ2-7, with TRBD2 matching 7 bases. V shed 0 bases and J 3 bases; nucleotides not matched to a gene: 15. The germline V gene encodes CDR1 SGHRS and CDR2 YFSETQ. The CDR3 consists of 18 residues. CDR3 sequence (DNA): TGCGCCAGCAGCTTGGGGATTTTTCGGCTAGCGGAGAACTACGAGCAGTACTTC. Amino acids: CASSLGIFRLAENYEQYF.

The sample holds one count of this clone. The chain joins TRBV7-3 to TRBJ2-3; 8 positions match TRBD2. The ends lost 1 base at V and 8 bases at J; junction bases unmatched: 17. From germline, CDR1 is SGHTA and CDR2 FQGTGA. This CDR3 has 18 residues. As DNA, the CDR3 is TGTGCCAGCAGCTTAAACTCCCCCGGCGCGGGGGGTTCTAGTACGCAGTATTTT. Translated: CASSLNSPGAGGSSTQYF.

The chain carries TRBV11-3 and TRBJ2-7, with D perhaps TRBD2 (5 bases). This CDR3 is 12 amino acids long. Looked up from germline, CDR1 is SGHNT and CDR2 is YENEEA. The V gene lost 0 bases and the J gene lost 6 bases, with 6 bases spanning the gap. The chain's CDR3 is CASSLDSAEQYF. DNA for the CDR3: TGTGCCAGCAGCTTAGATAGCGCCGAGCAGTACTTC.

V is TRBV13 and J is TRBJ2-1; D ambiguous. The CDR3 sequence is 14 residues long. Germline V gives CDR1 PRHDT, CDR2 FYEKMQ (reference sequence). Trimming removed 0 bases from V and 6 bases from J, with 9 bases in between. The CDR3 loop is CASSLGRVGNEQFF. CDR3 nucleotide sequence: TGTGCCAGCAGCTTAGGCCGGGTCGGCAATGAGCAGTTCTTC.

This chain uses TRBV7-8 with TRBJ1-1, with 7 bases aligning to TRBD1. Trimming took 4 bases from V and 3 from J; bases not matched to a gene: 8. Germline V gene sequence: CDR1 SGHVS, CDR2 FQNEAQ. The CDR3 has 15 residues. CDR3 sequence (DNA): TGTGCCAGCAGCTCTCACTCGACAGGGTACACTGAAGCTTTCTTT. Its translation is CASSSHSTGYTEAFF.

The V gene is TRBV5-3, the J gene TRBJ1-4; D possibly corresponds to TRBD1 (6 bases). TRBV5-3 is recorded as an ORF, its role being uncertain. The CDR3 is 15 residues long. V dropped 2 bases and J dropped 2 bases, with 10 bases sitting between them. The DNA of the CDR3 is TGTGCCAGAAGCTTAAACAGGGTCACTAATGAAAAACTGTTTTTT. This gives the protein CARSLNRVTNEKLFF.

V usage is TRBV28 and J usage is TRBJ2-3; 10 bases line up with TRBD1. This CDR3 comprises 16 residues. Germline assignment: CDR1 MDHEN and CDR2 SYDVKM. The V gene end was trimmed by 3 bases and the J gene end by 3 bases; junction bases not matched to a gene: 6. The CDR3 sequence: CASSFQTGGRTDTQYF. The CDR3 coding sequence is TGTGCCAGCAGTTTCCAGACAGGGGGCAGGACAGATACGCAGTATTTT.

The chain employs TRBV6-4 and TRBJ2-1; 8 bases map to TRBD2. Trimming at V came to 4 bases and at J to 6 bases, leaving 5 bases not matched to a gene. Germline loops: CDR1 MRHNA, CDR2 SNTAGT. This CDR3 spans 14 amino acids. The CDR3 coding sequence is TGTGCCAGCAGTGCCATAGCGGGGCTCAATGAGCAGTTCTTC. Amino acid sequence: CASSAIAGLNEQFF.

This clone was seen at least ten times. This chain links TRBV9 with TRBJ1-1; 8 bases match TRBD1. V lost 0 bases and J lost 5; bases outside the gene matches: 3. This CDR3 has 14 amino acids. Germline loops: CDR1 SGDLS, CDR2 YYNGEE. CDR3 in amino acids: CASSVGTGWTEAFF. DNA of the CDR3: TGTGCCAGCAGCGTAGGGACAGGGTGGACTGAAGCTTTCTTT.

This sequence joins TRBV5-4 and TRBJ2-3, with TRBD2 identical over 8 bases. There are 14 residues in the CDR3. The junction had 5 bases not matched to a gene; V was cut back by 4 bases and J by 4 bases. Per germline, CDR1 SGHNT and CDR2 YYREEE (reference sequence). This CDR3 reads CASSPGTRPDTQYF. Written as DNA, the CDR3 is TGTGCCAGCAGCCCCGGGACTAGGCCAGATACGCAGTATTTT.

The chain recombines TRBV9 with TRBJ2-5, with 7 positions matching TRBD2. The V and J ends lost 3 bases and 3 bases, in that order; junction bases with no gene match: 2. The CDR3 contains 13 residues. Per germline, CDR1 SGDLS and CDR2 YYNGEE. This chain's CDR3 is CASSATSEETQYF. The CDR3 DNA sequence: TGTGCCAGCAGCGCTACTAGCGAAGAGACCCAGTACTTC.

The V gene is TRBV4-1, the J gene TRBJ2-1; 9 bases agree with TRBD2. Trimming cost V 4 bases and J 8 bases; bases outside gene matches: 9. This CDR3 is built from 15 residues. CDR1 is MGHRA, CDR2 YSYEKL, per germline. CDR3 region: CASSRGSGRSDEQFF. CDR3 nucleotides: TGCGCCAGCAGCCGGGGTAGCGGGAGATCCGATGAGCAGTTCTTC.

V is TRBV28 and J is TRBJ1-2; a weak D match, TRBD1 (5 bases). This CDR3 is 14 amino acids long. The V end was cut by 4 bases, the J end by 4 bases, with 13 bases between. CDR1 MDHEN and CDR2 SYDVKM come from the germline V gene. CDR3 amino acids: CASSWLGGGYGYTF. The CDR3 nucleotides read TGTGCCAGCAGTTGGCTGGGGGGGGGCTATGGCTACACCTTC.

This clone came up a few times. This chain joins TRBV28 and TRBJ2-1; D unclear. V gave up 2 bases and J gave up 4 bases, with 12 bases separating them. The germline V gene has CDR1 MDHEN and CDR2 SYDVKM. This CDR3 comprises 15 residues. As DNA, the CDR3 is TGTGCCAGCAGTTTAAAGGTCCCGACTTACAATGAGCAGTTCTTC. Protein: CASSLKVPTYNEQFF.

The chain's CDR3 is CASSDDRGGETQYF. CDR3 nucleotides: TGCGCCAGCAGCGACGACAGGGGAGGAGAGACCCAGTACTTC. The gene calls are TRBV5-1 and TRBJ2-5; 8 positions match TRBD1. The germline V gene has CDR1 SGHRS and CDR2 YFSETQ. V trimming: 4 bases; J trimming: 4 bases; junction bases outside the gene matches: 6. This CDR3 has 14 amino acids. The entire variable domain, with the rest obtained from reference TRBV5-1 and TRBJ2-5, is as follows: KAGVTQTPRYLIKTRGQQVTLSCSPISGHRSVSWYQQTPGQGLQFLFEYFSETQRNKGNFPGRFSGRQFSNSRSEMNVSTLELGDSALYLCASSDDRGGETQYFGPGTRLLVL.

The chain joins TRBV19 to TRBJ1-1, with 7 bases that match TRBD1. CDR1 is LNHDA and CDR2 is SQIVND in the germline V gene (reference sequence). The junction had 6 bases not matched to a gene; V was cut back by 5 bases and J by 3 bases. The CDR3 loop spans 14 amino acids. In DNA form, the CDR3 reads TGTGCCAGTAGTCCGACAGGGCTATACACTGAAGCTTTCTTT. It yields the protein CASSPTGLYTEAFF. The full variable domain, rest sourced from reference TRBV19 and TRBJ1-1, is DGGITQSPKYLFRKEGQNVTLSCEQNLNHDAMYWYRQDPGQGLRLIYYSQIVNDFQKGDIAEGYSVSREKKESFPLTVTSAQKNPTAFYLCASSPTGLYTEAFFGQGTRLTVV.